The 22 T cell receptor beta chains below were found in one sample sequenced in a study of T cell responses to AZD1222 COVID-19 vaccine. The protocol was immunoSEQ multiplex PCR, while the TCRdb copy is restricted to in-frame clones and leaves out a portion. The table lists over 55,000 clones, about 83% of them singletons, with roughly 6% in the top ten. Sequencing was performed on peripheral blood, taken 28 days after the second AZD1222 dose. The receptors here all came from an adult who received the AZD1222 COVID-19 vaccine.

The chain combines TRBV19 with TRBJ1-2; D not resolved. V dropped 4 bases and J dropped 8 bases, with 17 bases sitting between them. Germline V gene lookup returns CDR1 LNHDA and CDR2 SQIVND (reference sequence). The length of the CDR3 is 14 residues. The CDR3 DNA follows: TGTGCCAGTAGTAGCGGACGTCCTATTCGAGGCTACACCTTC. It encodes CASSSGRPIRGYTF. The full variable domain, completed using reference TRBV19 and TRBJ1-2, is DGGITQSPKYLFRKEGQNVTLSCEQNLNHDAMYWYRQDPGQGLRLIYYSQIVNDFQKGDIAEGYSVSREKKESFPLTVTSAQKNPTAFYLCASSSGRPIRGYTFGSGTRLTVV.

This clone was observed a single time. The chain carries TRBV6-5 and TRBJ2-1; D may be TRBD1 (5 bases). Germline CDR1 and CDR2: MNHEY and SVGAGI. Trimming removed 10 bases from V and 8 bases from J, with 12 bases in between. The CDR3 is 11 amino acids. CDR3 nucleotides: TGTGCCAACCAGGCAGGGTATGAGCAGTTCTTC. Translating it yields CANQAGYEQFF.

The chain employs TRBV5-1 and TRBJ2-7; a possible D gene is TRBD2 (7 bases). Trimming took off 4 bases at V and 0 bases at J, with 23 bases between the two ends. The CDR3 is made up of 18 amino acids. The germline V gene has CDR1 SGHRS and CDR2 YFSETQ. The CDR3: CASSLSPGGSLSSYEQYF. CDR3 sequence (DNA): TGCGCCAGCAGCCTAAGTCCGGGGGGCAGTTTGAGCTCCTACGAGCAGTACTTC.

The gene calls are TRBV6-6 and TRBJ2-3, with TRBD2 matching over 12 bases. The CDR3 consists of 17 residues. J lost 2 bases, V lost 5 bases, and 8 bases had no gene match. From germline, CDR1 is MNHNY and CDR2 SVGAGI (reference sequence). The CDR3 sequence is CASSLTSGGLFTDTQYF. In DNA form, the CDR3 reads TGTGCCAGCAGTCTGACTAGCGGGGGACTCTTCACAGATACGCAGTATTTT.

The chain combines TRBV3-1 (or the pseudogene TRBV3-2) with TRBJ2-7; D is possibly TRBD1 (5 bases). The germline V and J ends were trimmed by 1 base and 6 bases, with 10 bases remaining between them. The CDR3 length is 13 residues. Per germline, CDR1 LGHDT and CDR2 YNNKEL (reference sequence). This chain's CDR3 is CASSQAQGTEQYF. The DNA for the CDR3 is TGTGCCAGCAGCCAAGCTCAGGGTACCGAGCAGTACTTC.

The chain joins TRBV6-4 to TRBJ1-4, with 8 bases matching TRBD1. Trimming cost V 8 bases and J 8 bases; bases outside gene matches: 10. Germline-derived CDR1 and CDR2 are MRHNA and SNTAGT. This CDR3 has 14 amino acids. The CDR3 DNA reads TGTGCCAGCGCGCCGGGACAGGAGGCGGAAAAACTGTTTTTT. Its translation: CASAPGQEAEKLFF.

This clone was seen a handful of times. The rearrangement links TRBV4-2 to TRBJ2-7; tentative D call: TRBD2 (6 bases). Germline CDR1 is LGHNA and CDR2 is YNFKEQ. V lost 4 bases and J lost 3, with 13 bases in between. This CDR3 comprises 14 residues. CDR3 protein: CASSPGLPGYEQYF. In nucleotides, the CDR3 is TGTGCCAGCAGCCCGGGACTTCCTGGCTACGAGCAGTACTTC.

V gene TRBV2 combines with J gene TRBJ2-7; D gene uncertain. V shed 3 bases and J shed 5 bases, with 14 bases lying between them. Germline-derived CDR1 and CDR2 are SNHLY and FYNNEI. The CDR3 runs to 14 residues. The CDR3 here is CASSEWVRGNEQYF. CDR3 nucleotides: TGTGCCAGCAGTGAGTGGGTGCGAGGAAACGAGCAGTACTTC.

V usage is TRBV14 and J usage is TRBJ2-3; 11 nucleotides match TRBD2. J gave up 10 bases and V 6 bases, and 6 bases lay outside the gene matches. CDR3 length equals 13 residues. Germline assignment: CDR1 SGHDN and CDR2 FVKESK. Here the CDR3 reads CASRRELAGAQYF. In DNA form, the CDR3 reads TGTGCCAGCAGACGCGAACTAGCGGGGGCGCAGTATTTT.

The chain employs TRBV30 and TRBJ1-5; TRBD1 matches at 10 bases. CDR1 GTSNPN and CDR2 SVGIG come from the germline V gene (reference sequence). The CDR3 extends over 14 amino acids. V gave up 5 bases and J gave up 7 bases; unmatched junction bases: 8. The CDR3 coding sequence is TGTGCCTGGGCTACCGGGGACAGGGGCCAGCCCCAGCATTTT. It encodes CAWATGDRGQPQHF.

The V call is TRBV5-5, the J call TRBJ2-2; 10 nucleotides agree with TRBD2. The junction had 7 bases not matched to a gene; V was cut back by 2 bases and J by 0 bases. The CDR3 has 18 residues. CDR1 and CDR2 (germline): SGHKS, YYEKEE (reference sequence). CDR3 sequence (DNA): TGTGCCAGCAGCTTCGGGGTCCTAGCGGGGGCGAACACCGGGGAGCTGTTTTTT. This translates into CASSFGVLAGANTGELFF.

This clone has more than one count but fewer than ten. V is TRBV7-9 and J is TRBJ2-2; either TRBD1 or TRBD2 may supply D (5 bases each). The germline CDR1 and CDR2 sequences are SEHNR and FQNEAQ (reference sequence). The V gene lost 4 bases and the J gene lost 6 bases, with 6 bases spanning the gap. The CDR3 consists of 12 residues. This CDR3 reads CASSWDAGELFF. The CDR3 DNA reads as TGTGCCAGCAGCTGGGACGCCGGGGAGCTGTTTTTT.

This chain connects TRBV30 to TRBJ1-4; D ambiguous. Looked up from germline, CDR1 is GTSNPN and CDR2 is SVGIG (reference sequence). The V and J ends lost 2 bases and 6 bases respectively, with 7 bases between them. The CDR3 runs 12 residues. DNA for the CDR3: TGTGCCTGGAGTCCCGGGGATGAAAAACTGTTTTTT. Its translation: CAWSPGDEKLFF. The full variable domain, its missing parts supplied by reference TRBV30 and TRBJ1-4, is SQTIHQWPATLVQPVGSPLSLECTVEGTSNPNLYWYRQAAGRGLQLLFYSVGIGQISSEVPQNLSASRPQDRQFILSSKKLLLSDSGFYLCAWSPGDEKLFFGSGTQLSVL.

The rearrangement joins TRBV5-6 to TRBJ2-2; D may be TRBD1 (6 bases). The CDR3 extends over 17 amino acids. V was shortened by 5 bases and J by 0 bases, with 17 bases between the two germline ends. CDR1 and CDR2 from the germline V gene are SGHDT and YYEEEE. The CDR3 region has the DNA TGTGCCAGCAGGCCGAGCGGACAGCACCCGAACACCGGGGAGCTGTTTTTT. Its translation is CASRPSGQHPNTGELFF.

CDR3 in amino acids: CASSLEPGLIYEQYF. The CDR3 DNA sequence: TGTGCCAGCAGCTTGGAGCCCGGACTTATTTACGAGCAGTACTTC. The chain carries TRBV7-2 and TRBJ2-7; D perhaps matches TRBD2 (5 bases). CDR1 and CDR2 from the germline V gene are SGHTA and FQGNSA. Between the trimmed V and J ends, which lost 3 bases and 4 bases, there was a span of 16 bases. CDR3 size: 15 residues.

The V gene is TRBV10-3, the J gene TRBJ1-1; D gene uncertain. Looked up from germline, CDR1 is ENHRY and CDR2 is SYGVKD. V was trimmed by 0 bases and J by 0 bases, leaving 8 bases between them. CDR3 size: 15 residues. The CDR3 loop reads CAISESKELNTEAFF. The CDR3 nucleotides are TGTGCCATCAGTGAGTCTAAAGAATTGAACACTGAAGCTTTCTTT.

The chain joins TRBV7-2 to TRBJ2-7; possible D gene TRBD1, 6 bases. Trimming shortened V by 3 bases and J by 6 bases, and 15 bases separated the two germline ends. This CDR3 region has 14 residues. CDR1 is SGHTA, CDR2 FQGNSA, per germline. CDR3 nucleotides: TGTGCCAGCAGCTTCACAACAGGGCCCGCCGAGCAGTACTTC. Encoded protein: CASSFTTGPAEQYF.

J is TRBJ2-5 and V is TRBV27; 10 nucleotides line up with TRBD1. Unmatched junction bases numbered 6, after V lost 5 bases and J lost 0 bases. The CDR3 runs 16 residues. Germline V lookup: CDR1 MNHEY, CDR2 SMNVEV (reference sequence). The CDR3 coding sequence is TGTGCCAGCAGTGGAAGGACAGGGGGGTACCAAGAGACCCAGTACTTC. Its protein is CASSGRTGGYQETQYF.

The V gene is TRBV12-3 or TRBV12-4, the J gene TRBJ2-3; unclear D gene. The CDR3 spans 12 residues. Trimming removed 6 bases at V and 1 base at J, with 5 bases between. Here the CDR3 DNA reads TGTGCCAGCAGCCGGCGCACAGATACGCAGTATTTT. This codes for CASSRRTDTQYF.

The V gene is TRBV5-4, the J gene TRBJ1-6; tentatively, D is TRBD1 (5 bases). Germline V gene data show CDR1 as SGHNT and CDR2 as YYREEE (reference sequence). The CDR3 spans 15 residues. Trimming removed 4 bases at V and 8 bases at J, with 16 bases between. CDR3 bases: TGTGCCAGCAGCCTCCCAAGAGGGGAGGATTCACCCCTCCACTTT. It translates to CASSLPRGEDSPLHF.

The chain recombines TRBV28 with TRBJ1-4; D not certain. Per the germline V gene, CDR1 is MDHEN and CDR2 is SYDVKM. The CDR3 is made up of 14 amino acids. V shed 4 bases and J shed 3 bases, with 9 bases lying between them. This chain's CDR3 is CASSSIMANEKLFF. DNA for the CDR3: TGTGCCAGCAGTTCGATAATGGCTAATGAAAAACTGTTTTTT.

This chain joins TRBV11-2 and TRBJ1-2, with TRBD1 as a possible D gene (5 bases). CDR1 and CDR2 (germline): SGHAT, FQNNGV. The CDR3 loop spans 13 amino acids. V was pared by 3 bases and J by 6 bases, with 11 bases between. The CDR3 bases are TGTGCCAGCAGCTTCGGGGGTACAAATGGCTACACCTTC. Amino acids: CASSFGGTNGYTF.